The T cell receptor beta chain under discussion was sequenced for a study of T-cell memory formation after mild COVID-19. Across the whole study: TCR clusters mostly belonged to single donors.

General observations from the study: Within pre-infection memory, some responding clones were found, suggesting cross-reactive memory joined. Later expanders leaned CD4+, whereas day 15 to 85 contracting clones were balanced CD4/CD8.

Germline assignment: CDR1 MNHEY and CDR2 SMNVEV (reference sequence). The CDR3 is 15 residues long. V lost 4 bases, J lost 2 bases, and 5 bases stayed unmatched. About this clonotype: Its antigen is not identified.

5'RACE primed at constant segments yielded TCR alpha and TCR beta cDNA libraries bearing sample barcodes and UMIs. TCRdb recomputed calls from the 5' RACE reads with MiXCR, one row per CDR3 protein. The sample has 200,000 to 250,000 distinct CDR3 sequences; around 26% are singletons. What was sequenced was PBMCs or a T cell subset sorted from them (not recorded which). The chain carries TRBV27 and TRBJ2-7; TRBD1 agrees at 10 bases. The source of this sequence is an adult woman who had mild COVID-19 (a few samples of this study predate the infection). Cell type and time point are not known. The CDR3 loop is CASSSPGTGAYEQYF. The CDR3 DNA reads TGTGCCAGCAGTTCCCCCGGGACAGGGGCCTACGAGCAGTACTTC.